Shown below are 31 T cell receptor beta chains from a single sample sequenced in a study of blood T cells in healthy people across ages. It was with a sample-barcoded 5' primer and a J-beta primer mix that a second PCR of roughly 6 to 11 cycles was run. MiXCR, applied by TCRdb to the 5' RACE reads, yields one record per CDR3 protein. This table has hundreds of thousands of distinct CDR3 sequences, approximately 35% appearing once. Sequences were obtained from blood. The origin of the receptors is a man aged 18 to 30 in good health.

The CDR3 reads CASSAGGKLFF. CDR3 DNA sequence: TGTGCCAGCAGTGCGGGTGGAAAACTGTTTTTT. The V and J genes are TRBV6-5 and TRBJ1-4; unclear D gene. CDR1 and CDR2 from the germline V gene are MNHEY and SVGAGI. The CDR3 sequence is 11 residues long. Trimming left V 5 bases short and J 10 bases short, with 8 bases between.

The rearrangement uses TRBV20-1 and TRBJ2-2; unclear D gene. Germline assignment: CDR1 DFQATT and CDR2 SNEGSKA (reference sequence). The CDR3 consists of 14 residues. Trimming shortened V by 0 bases and J by 6 bases, and 11 bases separated the two germline ends. The CDR3 protein is CSARDFVYAGELFF. As DNA, the CDR3 is TGCAGTGCTAGAGATTTTGTCTACGCCGGGGAGCTGTTTTTT.

There are many counts of this clonotype. The chain uses TRBV7-6 and TRBJ2-1; no clear D. The CDR3 loop spans 16 amino acids. V gave up 5 bases and J gave up 4 bases, with 18 bases separating them. From germline, CDR1 is SGHVS and CDR2 FNYEAQ. CDR3 protein: CASSQAPLPPYNEQFF. CDR3 bases: TGTGCCAGCAGCCAGGCCCCTCTACCCCCTTACAATGAGCAGTTCTTC.

There are a few counts of this clonotype. The rearrangement links TRBV5-1 to TRBJ1-1, with 11 bases fitting TRBD1. V shed 4 bases and J 5 bases; nucleotides not matched to a gene: 13. The CDR3 contains 17 residues. The germline V gene encodes CDR1 SGHRS and CDR2 YFSETQ. CDR3 DNA: TGCGCCAGCAGCGCCCGGTCACCGGGACAGGGGGTTACTGAAGCTTTCTTT. It yields the protein CASSARSPGQGVTEAFF.

The chain couples TRBV20-1 to TRBJ2-5, with a possible D match to TRBD2 (6 bases). Per the germline V gene, CDR1 is DFQATT and CDR2 is SNEGSKA (reference sequence). The CDR3 loop spans 14 amino acids. V was clipped by 6 bases and J by 2 bases, with 16 bases between them. In DNA, the CDR3 is TGCAGTGCCCCACCGGTGGAGGGGCAAGAGACCCAGTACTTC. Encoded protein: CSAPPVEGQETQYF.

CDR3 nucleotides: TGCAGTGCTAGAGGCCCTCGGGACAGGGGGTTCTACAATGAGCAGTTCTTC. Translated: CSARGPRDRGFYNEQFF. The genes are TRBV20-1 and TRBJ2-1; TRBD1 aligns across 11 bases. Looked up from germline, CDR1 is DFQATT and CDR2 is SNEGSKA (reference sequence). CDR3 size: 17 residues. Unmatched junction bases numbered 8, after V lost 1 base and J lost 3 bases.

This clonotype was recorded a few times. The J gene is TRBJ2-1, the V gene TRBV12-3 or TRBV12-4; TRBD1 aligns across 10 bases. The CDR3 totals 16 residues. V dropped 5 bases and J dropped 7; count of bases not matched to a gene: 11. CDR3 in amino acids: CASSRTRDRGENEQFF. The CDR3, as DNA: TGTGCCAGCAGTCGTACCCGGGACAGGGGTGAAAATGAGCAGTTCTTC.

This clonotype was observed at least ten times. The rearrangement uses TRBV20-1 and TRBJ2-1; D unresolved. Between the trimmed V and J ends, which lost 5 bases and 6 bases, there was a span of 5 bases. Germline lookup yields CDR1 DFQATT and CDR2 SNEGSKA (reference sequence). The CDR3 has 10 amino acids. This CDR3 reads CSAWSNEQFF. The DNA of the CDR3 is TGCAGTGCTTGGAGCAATGAGCAGTTCTTC.

In regard to this clonotype: Possible read error: a much larger clone is one base away. The chain is built from TRBV28 and TRBJ1-5; D may be TRBD1 (5 bases). With 10 bases removed from V and 8 bases from J, the gap between germline ends came to 18 bases. Germline CDR1 is MDHEN and CDR2 is SYDVKM. This CDR3 comprises 13 residues. Written as DNA, the CDR3 is TGTGCCACCAACGGGGCTTCATTAGAGCCCCAGCATTTT. It specifies CATNGASLEPQHF.

The sample holds a few counts of this clonotype. The V gene is TRBV7-3, the J gene TRBJ2-3; 7 bases are a match to TRBD2. The germline CDR1 and CDR2 sequences are SGHTA and FQGTGA. The CDR3 contains 16 residues. J lost 3 bases, V lost 4 bases, and 10 bases had no gene match. The CDR3 sequence is CASSSLPSGGTDTQYF. In DNA, the CDR3 is TGTGCCAGCAGCTCCTTACCTAGCGGAGGAACAGATACGCAGTATTTT.

V gene TRBV6-2 or TRBV6-3 combines with J gene TRBJ2-4, with 10 bases identical to TRBD2. The ends lost 4 bases at V and 0 bases at J; junction bases unmatched: 15. Germline values: CDR1 MNHEY, CDR2 SVGEGT. This CDR3 spans 20 amino acids. CDR3 amino acids: CASSSSSGGPQVEAKNIQYF. The CDR3 nucleotides read TGTGCCAGCAGTTCGTCTAGCGGGGGTCCTCAAGTGGAAGCCAAAAACATTCAGTACTTC.

The chain has TRBV5-1 and TRBJ2-1; 12 positions agree with TRBD2. Trimming took 4 bases from V and 0 from J; bases not matched to a gene: 11. CDR1 and CDR2 from the germline V gene are SGHRS and YFSETQ. This CDR3 is built from 19 residues. The CDR3 DNA sequence: TGCGCCAGCAGCGGTGCGGGACTAGCGGGTGCGAGCTCCTACAATGAGCAGTTCTTC. Amino acids: CASSGAGLAGASSYNEQFF.

This clonotype was observed at least ten times. A junction end diverges from the germline sequence, so it may reflect a read error. This CDR3 is CASSFSGGGTDTQYF. Here the CDR3 DNA reads TGTGCCAGCAGTTTTAGCGGGGGGGGGACAGATACGCAGTATTTT. The V call is TRBV5-1, the J call TRBJ2-3, with 11 positions matching TRBD2. This CDR3 contains 15 residues. CDR1 SGHRS and CDR2 YFSETQ come from the germline V gene. The entire variable domain, with the rest obtained from reference TRBV5-1 and TRBJ2-3, is as follows: KAGVTQTPRYLIKTRGQQVTLSCSPISGHRSVSWYQQTPGQGLQFLFEYFSETQRNKGNFPGRFSGRQFSNSRSEMNVSTLELGDSALYLCASSFSGGGTDTQYFGPGTRLTVL.

The chain employs TRBV20-1 and TRBJ1-1, with D possibly matching TRBD1 (6 bases). The CDR3 spans 15 residues. Germline assignment: CDR1 DFQATT and CDR2 SNEGSKA (reference sequence). Trimming stripped 3 bases from V and 1 base from J, with 15 bases between. The CDR3 DNA sequence: TGCAGTGCTAGTATGGGGGGCAAATGGAACACTGAAGCTTTCTTT. Residues: CSASMGGKWNTEAFF.

The CDR3 DNA reads as TGCAGCGTTGAAGATGGGAGGGGTCAGCCCCAGCATTTT. Its translation: CSVEDGRGQPQHF. The chain carries TRBV29-1 and TRBJ1-5, with a weak D call TRBD1 (5 bases). With 0 bases removed from V and 6 bases from J, the gap between germline ends came to 9 bases. The V gene's germline CDR1 is SQVTM and CDR2 ANQGSEA. This CDR3 comprises 13 residues.

This chain links TRBV12-3 or TRBV12-4 with TRBJ2-7; D possibly matches TRBD1 or TRBD2 (6 bases each). The CDR3 runs to 16 residues. The V and J ends lost 1 base and 2 bases respectively, with 15 bases between them. Here the CDR3 reads CASSLGLGGPPYEQYF. For the CDR3, the DNA is TGTGCCAGCAGTTTAGGCTTGGGGGGCCCTCCCTACGAGCAGTACTTC.

CDR3 region: CSARGTADRETQYF. CDR3 nucleotide sequence: TGCAGTGCTAGGGGGACAGCGGACAGAGAGACCCAGTACTTC. The chain employs TRBV20-1 and TRBJ2-5; the match to TRBD1 covers 7 bases. Germline-derived CDR1 and CDR2 are DFQATT and SNEGSKA (reference sequence). The CDR3 consists of 14 residues. The V segment lost 3 bases and the J segment 4 bases; nucleotides outside the gene matches: 8.

The V call is TRBV4-3, the J call TRBJ2-5; TRBD1 is a possible D gene (6 bases). The V gene lost 0 bases and the J gene lost 11 bases, with 19 bases spanning the gap. The CDR3 extends over 15 amino acids. CDR1 LGHNA and CDR2 YSLEER come from the germline V gene. For the CDR3, the DNA is TGCGCCAGCAGCCAAGATCAACAGGGACGCGGTGAGCAGTACTTC. Translating it yields CASSQDQQGRGEQYF.

In regard to this clonotype: This may be a read error: a much more frequent sequence differs by one nucleotide. The chain couples TRBV12-3 or TRBV12-4 to TRBJ1-6, with D maybe TRBD1 (5 bases). CDR3 length equals 11 residues. The CDR3: CASSLEGPHHF. CDR3 in DNA: TGTGCCAGCAGTTTGGAGGGACCCCACCACTTT.

The table lists this clonotype with a few counts. V gene TRBV20-1 combines with J gene TRBJ2-3; D call uncertain. Germline assignment: CDR1 DFQATT and CDR2 SNEGSKA (reference sequence). This CDR3 has 13 residues. The ends were cut back, 6 bases at V and 4 bases at J, with 14 bases in the middle. The CDR3 spells CSAGWGNADTQYF. The CDR3 bases are TGCAGTGCCGGTTGGGGTAACGCAGATACGCAGTATTTT.

The chain employs TRBV12-3 or TRBV12-4 and TRBJ2-1, with TRBD2 matching over 10 bases. The DNA end is a closer match to TRBJ2-7, so the J assignment may be wrong. The CDR3 is 15 residues long. The DNA of the CDR3 is TGTGCCAGCAACCCACTAGCGGGGTCCTACAATGAGCAGTACTTC. Encoded protein: CASNPLAGSYNEQYF.

A word on this clonotype: A much larger clone differs by one base, so this may be a read error. This chain connects TRBV20-1 to TRBJ2-7; D unresolved. V lost 2 bases and J 7 bases, leaving 12 bases between the germline ends. This CDR3 contains 12 residues. Germline V CDR1 and CDR2: DFQATT, SNEGSKA (reference sequence). The CDR3 DNA sequence: TGCAGTGCTAGAATAGGGAATAATGAGCAGTACTTC. As protein: CSARIGNNEQYF.

The rearrangement uses TRBV7-9 and TRBJ1-4, with 8 bases fitting TRBD1. The ends lost 4 bases at V and 3 bases at J; junction bases unmatched: 4. The germline CDR1 and CDR2 sequences are SEHNR and FQNEAQ (reference sequence). The CDR3 extends over 15 amino acids. The CDR3, as DNA: TGTGCCAGCAGCTCCCCGACAGGGGCTAATGAAAAACTGTTTTTT. Translating it yields CASSSPTGANEKLFF.

This clonotype came up many times. The chain employs TRBV7-8 and TRBJ1-2; possible D gene TRBD1, 6 bases. V was trimmed by 4 bases and J by 7 bases, leaving 10 bases between them. The CDR3 is made up of 12 amino acids. Germline loops: CDR1 SGHVS, CDR2 FQNEAQ. The CDR3 here is CASSSGQPGYTF. CDR3 DNA sequence: TGTGCCAGCAGCTCAGGACAGCCTGGCTACACCTTC.

This clonotype was recorded at least ten times. V is TRBV4-2 and J is TRBJ2-7; tentative D call: TRBD2 (6 bases). The CDR3 runs to 17 residues. V lost 0 bases, J lost 2 bases, and 17 bases lay in between. Per the germline V gene, CDR1 is LGHNA and CDR2 is YNFKEQ. CDR3 coding DNA: TGTGCCAGCAGCCAAGATAATCCGGGATGGGAGGCCTACGAGCAGTACTTC. Residues: CASSQDNPGWEAYEQYF.

This clonotype was seen at least ten times. The chain combines TRBV29-1 with TRBJ2-7; 8 bases match TRBD2. The CDR3 runs 14 residues. V dropped 3 bases and J dropped 5; count of bases not matched to a gene: 9. Germline CDR1 reads SQVTM; CDR2 reads ANQGSEA. CDR3 sequence: CSVDSRGLGDEQYF. DNA for the CDR3: TGCAGCGTTGATTCTAGGGGACTAGGTGACGAGCAGTACTTC.

This chain connects TRBV10-3 to TRBJ1-6; 7 bases line up with TRBD1. J gave up 5 bases and V 3 bases, and 7 bases lay outside the gene matches. CDR1 is ENHRY and CDR2 is SYGVKD in the germline V gene. The CDR3 sequence is 16 residues long. The chain's CDR3 is CAISEYRGLDNSPLHF. The CDR3 DNA reads as TGTGCCATCAGTGAATACAGGGGTTTGGATAATTCACCCCTCCACTTT.

This clonotype was seen more than once but under ten times. The chain has TRBV2 and TRBJ1-1; D unclear. Trimming took 3 bases from V and 9 from J, leaving 14 bases between them. Germline V gene sequence: CDR1 SNHLY, CDR2 FYNNEI. The CDR3 consists of 13 residues. The CDR3 region is CASSDGSGPKAFF. For the CDR3, the DNA is TGTGCCAGCAGTGACGGTAGCGGCCCGAAAGCTTTCTTT.

This chain uses TRBV20-1 with TRBJ2-5; the D gene is possibly TRBD1 (5 bases). CDR1 is DFQATT, CDR2 SNEGSKA, per germline (reference sequence). With 1 base removed from V and 1 base from J, the gap between germline ends came to 10 bases. The CDR3 loop spans 14 amino acids. The CDR3 DNA reads as TGCAGTGCTAGAGCAAGACAGACCCAAGAGACCCAGTACTTC. It yields the protein CSARARQTQETQYF.

This clonotype has ten or more counts. The rearrangement uses TRBV7-2 and TRBJ2-3; D unresolved. Trimming removed 3 bases at V and 9 bases at J, with 10 bases between. The CDR3 contains 12 residues. Germline lookup yields CDR1 SGHTA and CDR2 FQGNSA. CDR3 amino acids: CASSLWSLTQYF. DNA for the CDR3: TGTGCCAGCAGCTTGTGGTCCCTGACGCAGTATTTT.

This clonotype has a handful of counts. This rearrangement joins TRBV4-2 to TRBJ2-7, with TRBD1 as a possible D gene (6 bases). The CDR3 consists of 19 residues. V lost 0 bases to trimming and J lost 2 bases, with 23 bases between them. Germline V gene lookup returns CDR1 LGHNA and CDR2 YNFKEQ. DNA of the CDR3: TGTGCCAGCAGCCAAGATGGGGGTAGGGGCAGGGGAACGGCCTACGAGCAGTACTTC. As protein: CASSQDGGRGRGTAYEQYF.